This T cell receptor beta chain was retrieved from a study of T cell clonotyping in hematopoietic cell transplantation. This CDR3 spans 16 amino acids. Germline V gives CDR1 MGHRA, CDR2 YSYEKL. Trimming stripped 3 bases from V and 3 bases from J, with 15 bases between. The study's findings and limits: CD4 and CD8 repertoire contributions could not be separated without sorting. After transplant, recipient diversity fell while pathologically expanded clonotypes grew through day 180.

To note about this clone: Its antigen is unidentified.

Only in-frame clones appear in the TCRdb table, and some are missing; sequencing was by immunoSEQ multiplex PCR. The repertoire includes about 43,000 clones, about 95% of them detected once, and about 1% sits in the top ten. The sample was peripheral blood mononuclear cells. This sequence joins TRBV4-1 and TRBJ2-1; D call uncertain. The TCR comes from a man aged 25 to 40 in good health. Some clones in this sample may be carry-over from other donors' samples. CDR3 DNA: TGCGCCAGCAGCCACCCCCCCATGGTGGACTACAATGAGCAGTTCTTC. Translated, it gives CASSHPPMVDYNEQFF.